Below are 13 T cell receptor beta chains sequenced from a single sample in a study of regulatory T cells in long-lasting Graves disease. Time point denoted: newly diagnosed GD, antithyroid drugs for less than 3 months. PBMC RNA was the source of the TCR library. Combining iRepertoire HTBI primers with Arm-PCR of CDR3 regions, the authors built TCR beta libraries. TCRdb re-analysed the multiplex PCR reads in MiXCR, keeping a single row per CDR3 protein. The sample records about 220,000 distinct CDR3 sequences, roughly a fifth being singletons. The sample also formed part of further work on T cells in Graves' hyperthyroidism and ophthalmopathy.

The material sequenced was peripheral blood mononuclear cells (PBMCs), taken at new diagnosis, from a patient treated with antithyroid drugs. Receptors originate from a woman aged 30 to 39 with Graves disease.

This clonotype showed up just once. The CDR3 DNA follows: TGTGCCAGCAGCCTTTCAGTACACGGGGAGCTGTTTTTT. Its protein is CASSLSVHGELFF. This sequence joins TRBV2 and TRBJ2-2; D not resolved. The CDR3 covers 13 residues. Germline V gene sequence: CDR1 SNHLY, CDR2 FYNNEI. The V gene lost 6 bases and the J gene lost 7 bases, with 12 bases spanning the gap.

This clonotype was observed at least ten times. The chain links TRBV20-1 to TRBJ1-6; D is undetermined. This CDR3 contains 14 residues. V lost 3 bases and J lost 5, with 11 bases in between. The germline V gene encodes CDR1 DFQATT and CDR2 SNEGSKA (reference sequence). In nucleotides, the CDR3 is TGCAGTGCTAGTCGGCAGGCACATAATTCACCCCTCCACTTT. Amino acids: CSASRQAHNSPLHF.

As for this clonotype: With a much larger clone just one base away, this may be a read error. The CDR3 end shows no conserved phenylalanine or tryptophan, and so a read error is likely. J is TRBJ2-3 and V is TRBV9, with a possible D match to TRBD2 (5 bases). This CDR3 spans 15 amino acids. V was shortened by 0 bases and J by 4 bases, with 12 bases between the two germline ends. Germline V gene sequence: CDR1 SGDLS, CDR2 YYNGEE. CDR3 DNA sequence: TGTGCCAGCAGCGTAGAAACTAGGAATGCAGATACGCAGTATTCT. This codes for CASSVETRNADTQYS.

This clonotype was found many times. V usage is TRBV2 and J usage is TRBJ1-2; D gene ambiguous. Germline V CDR1 and CDR2: SNHLY, FYNNEI. V was cut by 7 bases and J by 6 bases, with 9 bases left in between. This CDR3 contains 11 residues. CDR3 residues: CASNSGNGYTF. The CDR3 coding sequence is TGTGCCAGCAATTCGGGGAATGGCTACACCTTC.

The chain carries TRBV5-5 and TRBJ2-3; D possibly corresponds to TRBD1 (6 bases). V was pared by 4 bases and J by 6 bases, with 12 bases between. CDR3 length: 13 residues. Germline lookup yields CDR1 SGHKS and CDR2 YYEKEE (reference sequence). The CDR3 DNA reads as TGTGCCAGCAGCCCCGGTAGGGGGGATACGCAGTATTTT. Residues: CASSPGRGDTQYF.

Ten or more counts support this clonotype. The gene calls are TRBV11-2 and TRBJ2-3; 8 bases match TRBD2. The ends lost 0 bases at V and 5 bases at J; junction bases unmatched: 7. The CDR3 is made up of 16 amino acids. Germline V gene lookup returns CDR1 SGHAT and CDR2 FQNNGV. The CDR3 DNA reads TGTGCCAGCAGCTTAGATATCGGGCTAGCGGGAGATACGCAGTATTTT. As protein: CASSLDIGLAGDTQYF.

Ten or more counts support this clonotype. The genes are TRBV9 and TRBJ2-7, with 8 bases that match TRBD2. V trimming: 3 bases; J trimming: 5 bases; junction bases outside the gene matches: 7. The length of the CDR3 is 14 residues. Germline loops: CDR1 SGDLS, CDR2 YYNGEE. The CDR3 loop reads CASSAPGLGNEQYF. The CDR3 DNA reads as TGTGCCAGCAGCGCCCCGGGACTAGGTAACGAGCAGTACTTC.

Ten or more counts support this clonotype. The chain has TRBV7-9 and TRBJ2-7; D may be TRBD2 (6 bases). The CDR3 is 14 residues long. V was cut by 5 bases and J by 0 bases, with 11 bases left in between. From germline, CDR1 is SEHNR and CDR2 FQNEAQ (reference sequence). The CDR3 sequence is CASSLGTRSYEQYF. The DNA for the CDR3 is TGTGCCAGCAGCCTCGGGACTCGCTCCTACGAGCAGTACTTC.

As concerns this clonotype: This sequence is one base from a far larger clone and is likely a read error. This sequence joins TRBV2 and TRBJ2-3, with a possible D match to TRBD1 (5 bases). The CDR3 contains 13 residues. CDR1 is SNHLY, CDR2 FYNNEI, per germline. V lost 6 bases to trimming and J lost 6 bases, with 13 bases between them. CDR3 nucleotide sequence: TGTGCCAGCAGCTTAGGGGCTAAGGATACGCAGTATTTT. It yields the protein CASSLGAKDTQYF.

The chain combines TRBV30 with TRBJ1-5; 9 positions match TRBD1. Germline CDR1 and CDR2: GTSNPN and SVGIG (reference sequence). CDR3 length: 14 amino acids. The V gene end was trimmed by 1 base and the J gene end by 5 bases; junction bases not matched to a gene: 3. The DNA for the CDR3 is TGTGCCTGGAGTGCTACAGGGGGCGATCAGCCCCAGCATTTT. Its protein product is CAWSATGGDQPQHF.

This clonotype was seen repeatedly, ten times or more. V usage is TRBV27 and J usage is TRBJ1-2, with D possibly being TRBD1 (6 bases). Germline CDR1 MNHEY, CDR2 SMNVEV (reference sequence). Between the trimmed V and J ends, which lost 5 bases and 6 bases, there was a span of 13 bases. There are 13 residues in the CDR3. In DNA, the CDR3 is TGTGCCAGCAGTGCACAGGGTCAGGATGGCTACACCTTC. Its translation is CASSAQGQDGYTF.

This clonotype was found many times. V usage is TRBV2 and J usage is TRBJ1-5; D unclear. This CDR3 comprises 13 residues. V lost 6 bases, J lost 7 bases, and 13 bases lay in between. CDR1 and CDR2 (germline): SNHLY, FYNNEI. The DNA for the CDR3 is TGTGCCAGCAGCCCGAGGAGTTGGCAGCCCCAGCATTTT. Protein product: CASSPRSWQPQHF.

This clonotype was observed many times. The rearrangement uses TRBV7-2 and TRBJ2-3; D possibly matches TRBD1 or TRBD2 (5 bases each). Germline loops: CDR1 SGHTA, CDR2 FQGNSA. The CDR3 is made up of 16 amino acids. With 5 bases removed from V and 3 bases from J, the gap between germline ends came to 18 bases. CDR3 bases: TGTGCCAGCAGCCCCCCCGGGGCGCGTAGGACAGATACGCAGTATTTT. It translates to CASSPPGARRTDTQYF.